Listed below are T cell receptor beta chains from one sample, sequenced in a study of Graves' ophthalmopathy and Graves' hyperthyroidism. TCRdb ran MiXCR on the multiplex PCR reads and lists one entry per CDR3 protein. The data contain a few hundred thousand distinct CDR3 sequences, roughly 18% of them singletons. The sample taken for sequencing was peripheral blood. The receptor source for this set is a woman under 30 with Graves' ophthalmopathy. Both conserved end residues are part of each CDR3. D genes are given only for firm matches. Rows may omit the clone size; those that give it use once, few, many or a size class.

J gene,D gene,clone size,V gene,CDR3 DNA,CDR3 protein
TRBJ2-5,TRBD2,many,TRBV7-2,TGTGCCAGCAGCCAGACGGGACTAGCGGGGGGGACCCAGTACTTC,CASSQTGLAGGTQYF
TRBJ1-6,NA,many,TRBV29-1,TGCAGCGTTGCGGGGGGTAACAATTCACCCCTCCACTTT,CSVAGGNNSPLHF
TRBJ1-2,NA,NA,TRBV6-1,TGTGCCAGCAGTGCTGGGGAGATCTACACCTTC,CASSAGEIYTF
TRBJ1-6,TRBD1,NA,TRBV6-1,TGTGCCAGCAAGAGACAGGGTAATAATTCACCCCTCCACTTT,CASKRQGNNSPLHF
TRBJ2-7,TRBD1,many,TRBV7-2,TGTGCCAGCAGCCCCCGGACAGGGCACCACGAGCAGTACTTC,CASSPRTGHHEQYF
TRBJ1-3,NA,many,TRBV29-1,TGCAGCGTTGCTACGGACTCTGGAAACACCATATATTTT,CSVATDSGNTIYF
TRBJ1-2,NA,many,TRBV7-2,TGTGCCAGCAGCTTAGAAAGTGTCTACGGCTACACCTTC,CASSLESVYGYTF
TRBJ1-1,NA,many,TRBV4-1,TGCGCCTCGGCGGGGCCGGGGGGGAACACTGAAGCTTTCTTT,CASAGPGGNTEAFF
TRBJ1-3,NA,many,TRBV18,TGTGCCAGCTCACCCAGGCAGGGAAGCTCTGGAAACACCATATATTTT,CASSPRQGSSGNTIYF
TRBJ1-5,NA,many,TRBV7-2,TGTGCCAGCAGCCGGGGACGTTTTAGCAATCAGCCCCAGCATTTT,CASSRGRFSNQPQHF
TRBJ2-6,TRBD1,many,TRBV6-1,TGTGCCAGCAGTGGAGACAGGGCTGGGGCCAACGTCCTGACTTTC,CASSGDRAGANVLTF
TRBJ1-1,NA,many,TRBV28,TGTGCCAGCAACCATTTGTGGCTCTGGGGGAACACTGAAGCTTTCTTT,CASNHLWLWGNTEAFF
TRBJ1-2,NA,NA,TRBV7-9,TGTGCCAGCAGCTTGGGAGGGCAGGGCGGTGGCTACACCTTC,CASSLGGQGGGYTF
TRBJ1-2,NA,NA,TRBV19,TGTGCCAGTAGTACCTCTCCGACGGGGCTAGGCTATGGCTACACCTTC,CASSTSPTGLGYGYTF
TRBJ1-2,NA,many,TRBV12-3/TRBV12-4,TGTGCCAGCACACCGGACCCACTATATGGCTACACCTTC,CASTPDPLYGYTF
TRBJ1-1,NA,many,TRBV28,TGTGCCACCTCCGGGACTATCGCTTTCTTT,CATSGTIAFF
TRBJ2-5,NA,many,TRBV10-2,TGCGCCAGCACCGCACAAGAGACCCAGTACTTC,CASTAQETQYF
TRBJ2-7,NA,many,TRBV20-1,TGCAGTGCTAGGTCCAGGACCTACGAGCAGTACTTC,CSARSRTYEQYF
TRBJ1-1,NA,few,TRBV4-1,TGCGCCAGCAGCCAATCCCCCGGCGGACGGGGCACTGAAGCTTTCTTT,CASSQSPGGRGTEAFF
TRBJ1-6,NA,NA,TRBV12-3/TRBV12-4,TGTGCCAGCAGTTTAGGATCGGGTATCGGGTCACCCCTCCACTTT,CASSLGSGIGSPLHF
TRBJ1-6,NA,NA,TRBV7-2,TGTGCCAGCAGCTTAGGGAGGGGGACATATTCACCCCTCCACTTT,CASSLGRGTYSPLHF
TRBJ1-2,NA,many,TRBV12-3/TRBV12-4,TGTGCCAGCAGTCCCCGAGCTCCGGTCTATGGCTACACCTTC,CASSPRAPVYGYTF
TRBJ2-5,NA,many,TRBV12-3/TRBV12-4,TGTGCCAGCAGTTTAGCGCAACGGGCGACCCAGTACTTC,CASSLAQRATQYF
TRBJ1-2,NA,NA,TRBV20-1,TGCAGTGCTAGAGTAGTTGGAACCTATGGCTACACCTTC,CSARVVGTYGYTF
TRBJ1-5,TRBD1,NA,TRBV20-1,TGCAGTGCTAGCGACAGGGGAACATATAGCAATCAGCCCCAGCATTTT,CSASDRGTYSNQPQHF
TRBJ2-7,NA,many,TRBV10-3,TGTGCCATCAGTGAGCCCGAGGGGACATACTACGAGCAGTACTTC,CAISEPEGTYYEQYF
TRBJ1-1,NA,many,TRBV28,TGTGCCAGCACCGAGGGGCAGGGCTACACTGAAGCTTTCTTT,CASTEGQGYTEAFF
TRBJ1-5,NA,few,TRBV6-1,TGTGCCAGCAGAACAAATTACAACAGGGTGCGGGAACAGCCCCAGCATTTT,CASRTNYNRVREQPQHF
TRBJ2-5,TRBD2,many,TRBV11-2,TGTGCCAGCAGCTTAGAAGGTCCAGGACTAGCGGGAGTGACCCAGTACTTC,CASSLEGPGLAGVTQYF
TRBJ2-7,NA,many,TRBV7-2,TGTGCCAGCAGTTTGGTCAGGGGCTCCTACGAGCAGTACTTC,CASSLVRGSYEQYF
TRBJ1-1,NA,many,TRBV16,TGTGCCAGCAGCCAATCGAGAGACAGGAAAGCTTTCTTT,CASSQSRDRKAFF
TRBJ2-7,TRBD1,many,TRBV12-3/TRBV12-4,TGTGCCAGCAGTTTGGCGGGACAGGGAGACTACGAGCAGTACTTC,CASSLAGQGDYEQYF
TRBJ1-5,TRBD1,many,TRBV6-4,TGTGCCAGCACCATACGCCTCCGGGACAGGGCTTATAGCAATCAGCCCCAGCATTTT,CASTIRLRDRAYSNQPQHF
TRBJ2-7,NA,many,TRBV28,TGTGCCAGCAGTCCCGACAACTACGAGCAGTACTTC,CASSPDNYEQYF
TRBJ1-1,NA,NA,TRBV30,TGTGCCTCAGATAGGTCCTCCGAAGCTTTCTTT,CASDRSSEAFF
TRBJ1-1,TRBD1,many,TRBV7-2,TGTGCCAGCAGCTCGGGACAGGGGCCTCCTGAAGCTTTCTTT,CASSSGQGPPEAFF
TRBJ1-6,NA,many,TRBV11-2,TGTGCCAGCAGCATAGATTCTATAGGGAGCTCCTATAATTCACCCCTCCACTTT,CASSIDSIGSSYNSPLHF
TRBJ1-1,NA,many,TRBV6-2/TRBV6-3,TGTGCCAGCAGTCCCACCTCTCCGACAGTGACGAACACTGAAGCTTTCTTT,CASSPTSPTVTNTEAFF
TRBJ2-7,TRBD1,many,TRBV27,TGTGCCAGCAGCGGTCGGAACCGGGACAGGGGATCCGAGCAGTACTTC,CASSGRNRDRGSEQYF
TRBJ1-5,NA,many,TRBV28,TGTGCCAGCAGTTTACTAGGGAAGAGCAATCAGCCCCAGCATTTT,CASSLLGKSNQPQHF
TRBJ2-7,TRBD1,few,TRBV7-2,TGTGCCAGCAGCTTACAGGACAGGGGGCTCGAGCAGTACTTC,CASSLQDRGLEQYF
TRBJ1-5,TRBD1,many,TRBV11-1,TGTGCCAGCAGCCCTGGGGTCTGGGACAGGGGAGCTCCCCAGCATTTT,CASSPGVWDRGAPQHF
TRBJ1-5,NA,many,TRBV4-2,TGTGCCAGCAGCCAAGTCCGGACATCAACCGTCAATCAGCCCCAGCATTTT,CASSQVRTSTVNQPQHF
TRBJ2-7,TRBD1,many,TRBV13,TGTGCCAGCAGCCCTAGGGGACAGGGCTCCTACGAGCAGTACTTC,CASSPRGQGSYEQYF
TRBJ2-1,NA,many,TRBV5-1,TGCGCCAGCAGCCGTGGCCCTCCCTCCGGCGGAGCTTTTGTAGCGAATGAGCAGTTCTTC,CASSRGPPSGGAFVANEQFF
TRBJ1-6,TRBD1,NA,TRBV6-1,TGTGCCAGCACCTCCGACAGGGGATATTCACCCCTCCACTTT,CASTSDRGYSPLHF
TRBJ1-5,NA,NA,TRBV27,TGTGCCAGCAGCCCGTTTCAGGGTTGGGGCAATCAGCCCCAGCATTTT,CASSPFQGWGNQPQHF
TRBJ1-2,NA,many,TRBV20-1,TGCAGTGCCCACACCAACTATGGCTACACCTTC,CSAHTNYGYTF
TRBJ2-7,NA,many,TRBV7-2,TGTGCCAGCAGCTTAGCCGTGGGCGAGCAGTACTTC,CASSLAVGEQYF
TRBJ1-6,NA,many,TRBV27,TGTGCCAGCAGTTTGGGTTCTGGGAATTCACCCCTCCACTTT,CASSLGSGNSPLHF
TRBJ1-1,NA,many,TRBV7-9,TGTGCCAGCAGCTTATCCGCCCAGGGGAACACTGAAGCTTTCTTT,CASSLSAQGNTEAFF
TRBJ2-7,NA,NA,TRBV25-1,TGTGCCAGCAGTGAAACCCGGGATCCTGCCTACGAGCAGTACTTC,CASSETRDPAYEQYF